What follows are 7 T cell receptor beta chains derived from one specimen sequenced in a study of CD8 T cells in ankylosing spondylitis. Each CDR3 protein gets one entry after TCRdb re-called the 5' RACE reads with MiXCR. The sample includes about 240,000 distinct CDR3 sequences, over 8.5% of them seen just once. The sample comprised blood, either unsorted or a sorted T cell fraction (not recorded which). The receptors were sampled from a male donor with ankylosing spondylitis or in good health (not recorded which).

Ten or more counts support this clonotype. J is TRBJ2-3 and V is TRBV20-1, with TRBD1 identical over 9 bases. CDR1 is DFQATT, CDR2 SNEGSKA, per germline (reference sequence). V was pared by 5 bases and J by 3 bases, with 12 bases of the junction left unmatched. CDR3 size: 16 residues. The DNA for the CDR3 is TGCAGTGCTGGTTTAGCAGGGACAGGGAGGACAGATACGCAGTATTTT. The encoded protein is CSAGLAGTGRTDTQYF.

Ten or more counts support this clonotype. The CDR3 coding sequence is TGCGCCAGCAGCTTTGGCGGGGCAGGTGAAGAGACCCAGTACTTC. The encoded protein is CASSFGGAGEETQYF. V and J are TRBV5-1 and TRBJ2-5; maybe TRBD2 (6 bases). CDR3 length: 15 residues. Germline-derived CDR1 and CDR2 are SGHRS and YFSETQ. V lost 2 bases to trimming and J lost 3 bases, with 14 bases between them.

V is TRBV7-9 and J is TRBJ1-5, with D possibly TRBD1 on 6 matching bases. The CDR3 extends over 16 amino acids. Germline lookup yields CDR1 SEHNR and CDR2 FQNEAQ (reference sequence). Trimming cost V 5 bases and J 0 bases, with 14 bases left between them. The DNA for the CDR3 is TGTGCCAGCAGCCGCGGGGGCTATTATAGCAATCAGCCCCAGCATTTT. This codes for CASSRGGYYSNQPQHF.

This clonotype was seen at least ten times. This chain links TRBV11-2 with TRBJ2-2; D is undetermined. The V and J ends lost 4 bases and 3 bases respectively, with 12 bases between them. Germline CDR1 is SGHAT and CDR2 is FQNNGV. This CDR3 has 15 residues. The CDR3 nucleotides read TGTGCCAGCAGCTGGGGTCGGCGATACACCGGGGAGCTGTTTTTT. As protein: CASSWGRRYTGELFF.

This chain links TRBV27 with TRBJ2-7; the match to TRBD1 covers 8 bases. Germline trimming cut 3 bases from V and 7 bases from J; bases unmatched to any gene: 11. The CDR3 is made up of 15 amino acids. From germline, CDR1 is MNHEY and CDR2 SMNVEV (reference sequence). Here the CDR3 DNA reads TGTGCCAGCAGTTTCGGGGATGGCAGGGGGCTTGAGCAGTACTTC. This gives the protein CASSFGDGRGLEQYF.

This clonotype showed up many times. The CDR3 sequence: CASRDSGHTDTQYF. As DNA, the CDR3 is TGCGCCAGCAGGGACAGCGGACACACAGATACGCAGTATTTT. V and J are TRBV5-1 and TRBJ2-3; TRBD1 might be the D (6 bases). The CDR3 has 14 residues. Trimming took 5 bases from V and 2 from J, leaving 12 bases between them. Germline lookup yields CDR1 SGHRS and CDR2 YFSETQ.

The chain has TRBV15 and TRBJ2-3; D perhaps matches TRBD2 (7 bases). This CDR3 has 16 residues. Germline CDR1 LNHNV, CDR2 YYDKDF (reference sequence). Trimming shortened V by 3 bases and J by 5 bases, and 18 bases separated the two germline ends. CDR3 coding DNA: TGTGCCACCAGCAGTAGGGGGGGGGGGCATCGAGATACGCAGTATTTT. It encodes CATSSRGGGHRDTQYF.